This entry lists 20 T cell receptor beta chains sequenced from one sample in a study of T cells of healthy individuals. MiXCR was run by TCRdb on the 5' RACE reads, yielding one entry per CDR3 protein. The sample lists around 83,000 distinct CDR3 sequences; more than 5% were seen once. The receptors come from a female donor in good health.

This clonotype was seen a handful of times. CDR3 coding DNA: TGTGCCAGCAGCCCGAGTCCGGGACCAACTTCGGGCGCTTTCTTT. Encoded protein: CASSPSPGPTSGAFF. The V gene is TRBV7-2, the J gene TRBJ1-1, with D tentatively TRBD1 (5 bases). Germline V gene data show CDR1 as SGHTA and CDR2 as FQGNSA. The CDR3 totals 15 residues. V was shortened by 5 bases and J by 11 bases, with 24 bases between the two germline ends.

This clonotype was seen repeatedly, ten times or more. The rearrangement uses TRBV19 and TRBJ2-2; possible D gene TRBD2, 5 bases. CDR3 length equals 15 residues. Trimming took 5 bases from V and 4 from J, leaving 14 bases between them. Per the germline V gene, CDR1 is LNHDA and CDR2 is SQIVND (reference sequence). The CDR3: CASSSPNRGTGELFF. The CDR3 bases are TGTGCCAGTAGTTCGCCCAATCGGGGCACCGGGGAGCTGTTTTTT.

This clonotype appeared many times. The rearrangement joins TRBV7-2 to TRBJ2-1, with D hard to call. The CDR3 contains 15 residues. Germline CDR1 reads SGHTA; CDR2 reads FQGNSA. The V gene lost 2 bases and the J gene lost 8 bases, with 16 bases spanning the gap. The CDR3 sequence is CASSLRFNLGHEQFF. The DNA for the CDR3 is TGTGCCAGCAGCTTACGTTTCAATTTGGGTCATGAGCAGTTCTTC.

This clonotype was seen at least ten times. In nucleotides, the CDR3 is TGTGCCAGCAGTTCAGGGGGCGTGGGAGGGGCCAACGTCCTGACTTTC. This codes for CASSSGGVGGANVLTF. V and J are TRBV28 and TRBJ2-6; 8 bases line up with TRBD1. CDR1 is MDHEN, CDR2 SYDVKM, per germline. V was clipped by 4 bases and J by 4 bases; unmatched bases: 6. The CDR3 has 16 residues.

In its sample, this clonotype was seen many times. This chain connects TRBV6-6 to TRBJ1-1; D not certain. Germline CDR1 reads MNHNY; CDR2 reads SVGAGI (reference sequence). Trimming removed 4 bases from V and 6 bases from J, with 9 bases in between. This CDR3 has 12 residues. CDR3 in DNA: TGTGCCAGCAGTTCATCTCATGCTGAAGCTTTCTTT. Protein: CASSSSHAEAFF.

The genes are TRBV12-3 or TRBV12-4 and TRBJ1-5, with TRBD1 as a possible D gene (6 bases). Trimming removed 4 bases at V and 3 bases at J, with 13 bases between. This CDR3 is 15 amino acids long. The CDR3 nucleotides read TGTGCCAGCAGTTGGGGGGGACACTCCAATCAGCCCCAGCATTTT. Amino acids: CASSWGGHSNQPQHF.

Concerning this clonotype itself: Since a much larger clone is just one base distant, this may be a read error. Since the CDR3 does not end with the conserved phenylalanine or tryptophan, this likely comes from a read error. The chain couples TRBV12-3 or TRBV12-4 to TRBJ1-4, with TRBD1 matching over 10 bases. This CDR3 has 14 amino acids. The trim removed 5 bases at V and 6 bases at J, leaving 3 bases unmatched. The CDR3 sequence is CASSGQGDYEKLFL. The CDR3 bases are TGTGCCAGCAGTGGACAGGGGGACTATGAAAAACTGTTTTTA.

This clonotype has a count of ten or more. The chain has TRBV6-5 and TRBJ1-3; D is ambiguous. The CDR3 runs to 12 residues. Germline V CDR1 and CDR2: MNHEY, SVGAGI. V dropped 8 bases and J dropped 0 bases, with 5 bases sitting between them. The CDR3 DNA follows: TGTGCCAGCCGAAACTCTGGAAACACCATATATTTT. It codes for CASRNSGNTIYF.

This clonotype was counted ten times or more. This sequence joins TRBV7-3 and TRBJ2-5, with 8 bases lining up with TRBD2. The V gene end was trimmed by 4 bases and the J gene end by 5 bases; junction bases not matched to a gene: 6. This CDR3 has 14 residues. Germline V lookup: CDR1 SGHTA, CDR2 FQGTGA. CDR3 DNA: TGTGCCAGCAGCTCCCTAGCGGGCGGGGAGACCCAGTACTTC. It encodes CASSSLAGGETQYF.

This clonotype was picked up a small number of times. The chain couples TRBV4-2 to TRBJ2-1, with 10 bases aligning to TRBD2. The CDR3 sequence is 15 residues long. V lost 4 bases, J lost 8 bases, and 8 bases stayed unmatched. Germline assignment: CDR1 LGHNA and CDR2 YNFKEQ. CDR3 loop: CASSPGTSGTDEQFF. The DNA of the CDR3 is TGTGCCAGCAGCCCCGGAACTAGCGGGACCGATGAGCAGTTCTTC.

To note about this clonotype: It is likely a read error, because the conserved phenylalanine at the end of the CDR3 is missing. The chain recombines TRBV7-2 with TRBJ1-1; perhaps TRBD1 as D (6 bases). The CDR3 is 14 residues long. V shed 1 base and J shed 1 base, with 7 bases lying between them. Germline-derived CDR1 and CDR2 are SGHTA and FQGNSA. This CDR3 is CASSLGQANTEAFI. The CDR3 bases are TGTGCCAGCAGCTTAGGACAGGCGAACACTGAAGCTTTCATT.

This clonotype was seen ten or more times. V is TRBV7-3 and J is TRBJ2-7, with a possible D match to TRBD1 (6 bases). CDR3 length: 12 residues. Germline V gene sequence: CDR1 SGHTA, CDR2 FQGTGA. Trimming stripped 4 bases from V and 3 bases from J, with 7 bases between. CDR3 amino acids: CASSSTGYEQYF. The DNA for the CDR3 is TGTGCCAGCAGCTCGACAGGCTACGAGCAGTACTTC.

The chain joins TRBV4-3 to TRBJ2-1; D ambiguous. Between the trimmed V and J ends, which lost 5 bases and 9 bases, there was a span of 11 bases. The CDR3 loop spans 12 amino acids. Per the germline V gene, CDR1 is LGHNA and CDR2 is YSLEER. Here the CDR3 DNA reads TGCGCCAGCAGCTTTAATCGATTTGAGCAGTTCTTC. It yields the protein CASSFNRFEQFF.

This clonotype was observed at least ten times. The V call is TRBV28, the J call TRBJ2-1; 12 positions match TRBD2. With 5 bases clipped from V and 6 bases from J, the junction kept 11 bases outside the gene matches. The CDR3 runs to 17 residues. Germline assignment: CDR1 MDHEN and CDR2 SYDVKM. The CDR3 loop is CASSLGGLAGLGNEQFF. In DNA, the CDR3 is TGTGCCAGCAGTCTGGGTGGACTAGCGGGACTTGGCAATGAGCAGTTCTTC.

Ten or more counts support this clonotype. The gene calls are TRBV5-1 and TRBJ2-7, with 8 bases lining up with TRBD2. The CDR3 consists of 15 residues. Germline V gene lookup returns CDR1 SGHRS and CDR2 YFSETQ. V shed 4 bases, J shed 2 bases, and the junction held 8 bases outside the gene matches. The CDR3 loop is CASSPPGGVTYEQYF. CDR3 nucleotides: TGCGCCAGCAGCCCGCCGGGGGGGGTAACCTACGAGCAGTACTTC.

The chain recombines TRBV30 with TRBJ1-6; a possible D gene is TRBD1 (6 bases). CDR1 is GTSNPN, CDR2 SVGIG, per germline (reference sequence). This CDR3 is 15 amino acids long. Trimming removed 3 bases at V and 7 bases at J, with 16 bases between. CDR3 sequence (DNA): TGTGCCTGGAGCGTCGCGGACAGACTGAATTCACCCCTCCACTTT. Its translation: CAWSVADRLNSPLHF.

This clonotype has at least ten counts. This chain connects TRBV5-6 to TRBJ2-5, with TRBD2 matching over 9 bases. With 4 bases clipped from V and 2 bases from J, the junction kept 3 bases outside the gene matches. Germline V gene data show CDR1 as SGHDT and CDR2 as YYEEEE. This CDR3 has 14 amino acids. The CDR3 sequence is CASSTGLAQETQYF. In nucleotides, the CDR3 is TGTGCCAGCAGCACCGGACTAGCGCAAGAGACCCAGTACTTC. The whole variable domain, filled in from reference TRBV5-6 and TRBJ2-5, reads DAGVTQSPTHLIKTRGQQVTLRCSPKSGHDTVSWYQQALGQGPQFIFQYYEEEERQRGNFPDRFSGHQFPNYSSELNVNALLLGDSALYLCASSTGLAQETQYFGPGTRLLVL.

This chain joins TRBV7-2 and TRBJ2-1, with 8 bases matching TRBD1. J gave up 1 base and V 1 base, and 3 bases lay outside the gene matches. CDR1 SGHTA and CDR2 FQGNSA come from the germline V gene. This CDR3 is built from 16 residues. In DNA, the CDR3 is TGTGCCAGCAGCTTAGATGACAGGGGTTCCTACAATGAGCAGTTCTTC. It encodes CASSLDDRGSYNEQFF.

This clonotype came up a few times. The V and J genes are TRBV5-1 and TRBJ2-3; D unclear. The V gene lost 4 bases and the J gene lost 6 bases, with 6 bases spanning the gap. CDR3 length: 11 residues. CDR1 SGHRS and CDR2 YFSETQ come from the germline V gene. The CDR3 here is CASSHLDTQYF. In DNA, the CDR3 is TGCGCCAGCAGCCATCTGGATACGCAGTATTTT.

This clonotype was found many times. In DNA, the CDR3 is TGTGCCAGCAGCTTGTCAGCCAGCTCCTACGAGCAGTACTTC. This gives the protein CASSLSASSYEQYF. The chain has TRBV5-4 and TRBJ2-7; D is ambiguous. Germline CDR1 reads SGHNT; CDR2 reads YYREEE (reference sequence). The CDR3 length is 14 residues. V shed 1 base and J shed 0 bases, with 8 bases lying between them.